This entry describes one T cell receptor beta chain. This specimen comes from a study of blood T cell repertoires in COVID-19. The wider study: Some COVID-19 samples were acute and others convalescent; all came from the United States, Italy and Spain. Nucleic acid was either cDNA or gDNA, and it came from T cells, B-cell-depleted T cells, or PBMCs.

In the authors' workflow: Amplification of reference gene primers provided the estimated nucleated cell counts. The protocol was immunoSEQ multiplex PCR, while the TCRdb copy is restricted to in-frame clones and leaves out a portion. Clone size and V and J calls were adopted from that table, with D and trimming inferred from the DNA. Counted here are 180,000 or so clones, 80% to 90% occurring once; the ten biggest clones make up roughly 11%. This CDR3 is 15 amino acids long. Germline CDR1 and CDR2: SGDLS and YYNGEE. The ends lost 4 bases at V and 5 bases at J; junction bases unmatched: 9. The V and J genes are TRBV9 and TRBJ2-5; 9 nucleotides line up with TRBD2. The sample taken for sequencing was peripheral blood. The clonotype was recovered from a human donor with active or convalescent COVID-19. The donor label of this sample is uncertain. As DNA, the CDR3 is TGTGCCAGCAGCTTGCGCGGGGGGGAGGTGGAGACCCAGTACTTC. Amino acids: CASSLRGGEVETQYF.